Shown below are 21 T cell receptor beta chains from a single sample sequenced in a study of post-analysis software for immune sequencing data. Study observations and caveats: A handful of TRBV segments were significantly more frequent in patients than in controls. TRBV5-6, TRBV5-1 and TRBV20-1 were among these segments.

Presence of unique molecular identifiers characterized the TCR beta cDNA libraries. TCRdb fed the PCR reads into MiXCR, producing one record per CDR3 protein. The sample lists fewer than 600,000 distinct CDR3 sequences, around 40% occurring once. Which antigens these TCRs recognize remains unknown. The sample was blood. The receptor source for this set is a girl aged 10-17 years with multiple sclerosis.

The V and J genes are TRBV5-4 and TRBJ2-5; 7 bases align to TRBD1. V shed 5 bases, J shed 3 bases, and the junction held 7 bases outside the gene matches. This CDR3 has 14 amino acids. CDR1 and CDR2 from the germline V gene are SGHNT and YYREEE (reference sequence). CDR3 amino acids: CASRTNDREETQYF. The CDR3 nucleotides read TGTGCCAGCAGAACAAATGACAGGGAAGAGACCCAGTACTTC.

The chain recombines TRBV15 with TRBJ2-1; D is perhaps TRBD1 (5 bases). The CDR3 loop spans 14 amino acids. V was shortened by 7 bases and J by 4 bases, with 14 bases between the two germline ends. CDR1 is LNHNV and CDR2 is YYDKDF in the germline V gene (reference sequence). The CDR3 loop is CATNDRLMYNEQFF. The CDR3 region has the DNA TGTGCCACCAATGACAGATTAATGTACAATGAGCAGTTCTTC.

A single count supports this clonotype. The chain links TRBV19 to TRBJ2-1; 7 nucleotides agree with TRBD1. CDR3 length: 13 residues. CDR1 and CDR2 (germline): LNHDA, SQIVND (reference sequence). With 3 bases clipped from V and 7 bases from J, the junction kept 3 bases outside the gene matches. The CDR3 is CASSMTGMNEQFF. CDR3 nucleotide sequence: TGTGCCAGTAGTATGACAGGGATGAATGAGCAGTTCTTC.

The sample holds one count of this clonotype. The chain uses TRBV2 and TRBJ2-4; possibly TRBD2 for D (5 bases). The CDR3 runs 14 residues. Per germline, CDR1 SNHLY and CDR2 FYNNEI. Trimming left V 7 bases short and J 1 base short, with 11 bases between. CDR3 nucleotides: TGTGCCAGCACGTACGAGGGTGCCAAAAACATTCAGTACTTC. Its protein product is CASTYEGAKNIQYF.

The chain links TRBV10-2 to TRBJ2-7; tentatively, D is TRBD2 (5 bases). Trimming removed 11 bases from V and 0 bases from J, with 20 bases in between. The CDR3 covers 15 residues. CDR1 and CDR2 (germline): WSHSY, SAAADI. The CDR3 DNA follows: TGCGCCGGCTTCTCCCGGGATTGGCCCTCCTACGAGCAGTACTTC. This codes for CAGFSRDWPSYEQYF.

The gene calls are TRBV5-1 and TRBJ2-1; 10 bases are a match to TRBD2. Trimming at V came to 2 bases and at J to 5 bases, leaving 4 bases not matched to a gene. CDR3 length equals 15 residues. CDR1 is SGHRS and CDR2 is YFSETQ in the germline V gene. Here the CDR3 reads CASSLPLAGDNEQFF. The CDR3 bases are TGCGCCAGCAGCTTACCTCTAGCGGGAGACAATGAGCAGTTCTTC.

There are a few counts of this clonotype. The chain employs TRBV30 and TRBJ2-7; 8 bases map to TRBD2. There are 16 residues in the CDR3. Germline CDR1 is GTSNPN and CDR2 is SVGIG (reference sequence). After removal of 1 base from V and 6 bases from J, the junction contained 14 bases not matched to a gene. The chain's CDR3 is CAWSDRIPGLVIEQYF. CDR3 DNA: TGTGCCTGGAGTGACCGAATACCGGGACTAGTGATCGAGCAGTACTTC.

The chain joins TRBV28 to TRBJ2-1; TRBD1 matches 8 bases. The ends lost 6 bases at V and 5 bases at J; junction bases unmatched: 0. CDR3 length: 12 amino acids. CDR1 is MDHEN and CDR2 is SYDVKM in the germline V gene. The CDR3 spells CASRDRDNEQFF. The CDR3 DNA sequence: TGTGCCAGCAGGGACAGGGACAATGAGCAGTTCTTC. Full variable domain (missing parts from reference TRBV28 and TRBJ2-1): DVKVTQSSRYLVKRTGEKVFLECVQDMDHENMFWYRQDPGLGLRLIYFSYDVKMKEKGDIPEGYSVSREKKERFSLILESASTNQTSMYLCASRDRDNEQFFGPGTRLTVL.

V usage is TRBV6-5 and J usage is TRBJ2-7; possible D gene TRBD2, 6 bases. This CDR3 is built from 14 residues. V shed 5 bases and J shed 3 bases, with 14 bases lying between them. CDR1 and CDR2 from the germline V gene are MNHEY and SVGAGI. The CDR3 loop reads CASSGGDIGYEQYF. DNA of the CDR3: TGTGCCAGCAGTGGAGGGGATATCGGCTACGAGCAGTACTTC.

This sequence joins TRBV18 and TRBJ1-4; D is unclear. Germline V gene sequence: CDR1 KGHSH, CDR2 LQKENI. The CDR3 sequence is 16 residues long. V lost 6 bases and J 2 bases, leaving 16 bases between the germline ends. The CDR3 spells CASSPTRGRTNEKLFF. DNA of the CDR3: TGTGCCAGCTCCCCTACCCGAGGACGGACTAATGAAAAACTGTTTTTT.

The rearrangement links TRBV20-1 to TRBJ2-7, with 7 bases that match TRBD2. With the DNA end fitting TRBJ2-5 better, the J assignment may be wrong. CDR1 and CDR2 (germline): DFQATT, SNEGSKA (reference sequence). The CDR3 runs to 16 residues. CDR3 sequence (DNA): TGCAGTGCTAGTAAGGGCGGCGGGAGAGCCGCAGAGACCCAGTACTTC. This gives the protein CSASKGGGRAAETQYF.

V is TRBV6-5 and J is TRBJ2-1, with D possibly called TRBD1 or TRBD2 (6 bases each). Deletions cut 2 bases from V and 9 bases from J, with 14 bases between. Germline V gene sequence: CDR1 MNHEY, CDR2 SVGAGI. CDR3 length equals 14 residues. The CDR3 region has the DNA TGTGCCAGCAGTTACCTAGTAGGGGGGATTGAGCAGTTCTTC. Translation gives CASSYLVGGIEQFF.

In its sample, this clonotype was seen a few times. The CDR3 DNA reads TGCGCCAGCGGCCCCCGGGACAGAGGTGGGGCAGAGACCCAGTACTTC. Its translation is CASGPRDRGGAETQYF. This chain connects TRBV4-1 to TRBJ2-5; 7 bases align to TRBD1. The CDR3 length is 16 residues. The ends lost 8 bases at V and 4 bases at J; junction bases unmatched: 16. Germline assignment: CDR1 MGHRA and CDR2 YSYEKL.

This clonotype was observed a handful of times. The genes are TRBV5-1 and TRBJ1-1; TRBD1 is a possible D gene (5 bases). Germline V gene sequence: CDR1 SGHRS, CDR2 YFSETQ. Trimming took off 2 bases at V and 3 bases at J, with 14 bases between the two ends. The CDR3 runs 15 residues. The CDR3 sequence is CASSLTQGTDTEAFF. Here the CDR3 DNA reads TGCGCCAGCAGCTTAACTCAGGGAACGGACACTGAAGCTTTCTTT.

The chain links TRBV28 to TRBJ1-2; the D gene is possibly TRBD1 (5 bases). Trimming stripped 8 bases from V and 2 bases from J, with 12 bases between. In germline, CDR1 is MDHEN, CDR2 SYDVKM. The CDR3 contains 13 residues. CDR3 residues: CASYLTDNYGYTF. CDR3 coding DNA: TGTGCCAGCTATCTGACAGACAACTATGGCTACACCTTC.

The table lists this clonotype with a count of one. The chain joins TRBV7-9 to TRBJ2-5; D may correspond to TRBD1 or TRBD2 (5 bases each). Trimming took off 2 bases at V and 2 bases at J, with 12 bases between the two ends. This CDR3 has 15 amino acids. Germline V gene sequence: CDR1 SEHNR, CDR2 FQNEAQ (reference sequence). CDR3 sequence reads: CASSLFGAEQETQYF. CDR3 sequence (DNA): TGTGCCAGCAGCTTATTCGGGGCCGAACAAGAGACCCAGTACTTC.

This clonotype was detected a few times. CDR3 loop: CASSYSPQGSYGYTF. Here the CDR3 DNA reads TGTGCCAGCAGTTACTCACCACAGGGGTCCTATGGCTACACCTTC. V usage is TRBV6-5 and J usage is TRBJ1-2; 7 nucleotides line up with TRBD1. Germline CDR1 MNHEY, CDR2 SVGAGI. V shed 0 bases, J shed 4 bases, and the junction held 5 bases outside the gene matches. The CDR3 is 15 amino acids.

The rearrangement links TRBV9 to TRBJ2-5; possibly TRBD2 for D (5 bases). Trimming removed 0 bases from V and 1 base from J, with 10 bases in between. CDR1 SGDLS and CDR2 YYNGEE come from the germline V gene. The CDR3 covers 15 residues. The CDR3 sequence is CASSVVGAVQETQYF. The CDR3 DNA is TGTGCCAGCAGCGTAGTAGGAGCGGTCCAAGAGACCCAGTACTTC.

V is TRBV20-1 and J is TRBJ2-1; 9 bases map to TRBD1. V dropped 5 bases and J dropped 5; count of bases not matched to a gene: 7. The CDR3 runs 14 residues. CDR1 is DFQATT and CDR2 is SNEGSKA in the germline V gene (reference sequence). The CDR3 here is CSAGDRVFDNEQFF. CDR3 nucleotides: TGCAGTGCTGGGGACAGGGTATTTGACAATGAGCAGTTCTTC.

This clonotype was counted only a few times. The chain employs TRBV11-2 and TRBJ2-7; TRBD1 is a possible D gene (5 bases). Trimming took off 3 bases at V and 3 bases at J, with 18 bases between the two ends. Per germline, CDR1 SGHAT and CDR2 FQNNGV. The CDR3 has 16 amino acids. CDR3 residues: CASSFQGSSTLYEQYF. The CDR3 DNA is TGTGCCAGCAGCTTTCAGGGAAGCAGTACCCTCTACGAGCAGTACTTC.

There are a few counts of this clonotype. The chain has TRBV20-1 and TRBJ2-1; D is perhaps TRBD2 (7 bases). V was shortened by 4 bases and J by 3 bases, with 16 bases between the two germline ends. There are 15 residues in the CDR3. CDR1 and CDR2 (germline): DFQATT, SNEGSKA (reference sequence). CDR3 DNA sequence: TGCAGTGCTATAGAGGGGGGGGTCTTCTACAATGAGCAGTTCTTC. Translated, it gives CSAIEGGVFYNEQFF.